These 32 T cell receptor beta chains were sequenced from one sample in a study of tumor-infiltrating lymphocytes in oesophageal squamous cell carcinoma. TCRdb reanalysed the PCR reads using MiXCR and keeps one entry per CDR3 protein. The sample shows 3,000 to 4,000 distinct CDR3 sequences, 16% of them seen only once. Sequencing input: esophageal tumor tissue. The receptor set was obtained from a male donor with esophageal squamous cell carcinoma.

Ten or more counts support this clonotype. A much more abundant neighbour one base away suggests this may be a read error. This chain connects TRBV7-8 to TRBJ2-3, with D maybe TRBD2 (5 bases). Trimming removed 1 base from V and 14 bases from J, with 19 bases in between. The CDR3 has 14 amino acids. CDR1 and CDR2 (germline): SGHVS, FQNEAQ. CDR3 nucleotides: TGTGCCAGCAGCTTAGGGGCTAACACCGGGGAGCTGTATTTT. Translation: CASSLGANTGELYF.

This clonotype was recorded at least ten times. The chain employs TRBV5-6 and TRBJ2-5; 8 bases line up with TRBD1. From germline, CDR1 is SGHDT and CDR2 YYEEEE. CDR3 size: 15 residues. Trimming at V came to 0 bases and at J to 5 bases, leaving 6 bases not matched to a gene. The CDR3 coding sequence is TGTGCCAGCAGCTTGGAGTCAGGGGGCACGGAGACCCAGTACTTC. It encodes CASSLESGGTETQYF.

This clonotype was observed at least ten times. The CDR3 nucleotides are TGTGCCAGCAGCTATTATGCGGGGGTGGAGACCCAGTACTTC. Translating gives CASSYYAGVETQYF. V is TRBV11-3 and J is TRBJ2-5; 7 bases map to TRBD2. V lost 4 bases and J lost 5; bases outside the gene matches: 7. This CDR3 has 14 amino acids. CDR1 SGHNT and CDR2 YENEEA come from the germline V gene.

This clonotype showed up many times. This chain connects TRBV5-6 to TRBJ2-7; a weak D match, TRBD1 (6 bases). The CDR3 length is 12 residues. V was clipped by 3 bases and J by 3 bases, with 7 bases between them. Germline V gives CDR1 SGHDT, CDR2 YYEEEE. CDR3: CASSWTDYEQYF. The CDR3 bases are TGTGCCAGCAGCTGGACAGACTACGAGCAGTACTTC.

By proportion, this clonotype is large. The chain employs TRBV7-9 and TRBJ2-1; 12 nucleotides match TRBD2. V gave up 1 base and J gave up 6 bases; unmatched junction bases: 1. The CDR3 spans 15 residues. CDR1 and CDR2 from the germline V gene are SEHNR and FQNEAQ (reference sequence). The CDR3 DNA sequence: TGTGCCAGCAGCTTAGGACTAGCGGGGGTCAATGAGCAGTTCTTC. This gives the protein CASSLGLAGVNEQFF.

Relative to its sample, this clonotype is medium-sized. The V gene is TRBV7-9, the J gene TRBJ2-3; D is unresolved. This CDR3 contains 15 residues. Trimming left V 0 bases short and J 0 bases short, with 7 bases between. Germline V lookup: CDR1 SEHNR, CDR2 FQNEAQ (reference sequence). The CDR3 spells CASSLAEFSTDTQYF. CDR3 nucleotide sequence: TGTGCCAGCAGCTTAGCGGAATTTAGCACAGATACGCAGTATTTT. The variable domain in full, with the rest retrieved from reference TRBV7-9 and TRBJ2-3, is DTGVSQNPRHKITKRGQNVTFRCDPISEHNRLYWYRQTLGQGPEFLTYFQNEAQLEKSRLLSDRFSAERPKGSFSTLEIQRTEQGDSAMYLCASSLAEFSTDTQYFGPGTRLTVL.

This clonotype is medium-sized in the sample. This rearrangement joins TRBV7-2 to TRBJ2-3; no firm D call. CDR3 size: 16 residues. Trimming removed 1 base from V and 6 bases from J, with 17 bases in between. CDR1 is SGHTA and CDR2 is FQGNSA in the germline V gene. As DNA, the CDR3 is TGTGCCAGCAGCTTAGATTTATATGGGTCCTGGGATACGCAGTATTTT. Translated, it gives CASSLDLYGSWDTQYF.

With regard to this clonotype: At one end, the junction sequence differs from germline, possibly due to a read error. J is TRBJ2-5 and V is TRBV7-6; 7 bases fit TRBD1. CDR3 size: 13 residues. Germline V gene data show CDR1 as SGHVS and CDR2 as FNYEAQ. The CDR3 DNA is TGTGCTAGCAGCTTGGTATCAGGGGGGACCCAGTACTTC. Translation gives CASSLVSGGTQYF.

Many counts were recorded for this clonotype. The chain links TRBV18 to TRBJ1-2; D might be TRBD1 (5 bases). The CDR3 has 13 amino acids. In germline, CDR1 is KGHSH, CDR2 LQKENI. Trimming took 3 bases from V and 4 from J, leaving 9 bases between them. The CDR3 DNA is TGTGCCAGCTCACCTCCAGGGTTCTATGGCTACACCTTC. Amino acid sequence: CASSPPGFYGYTF.

As regards this clonotype: Because the CDR3 is missing its conserved closing phenylalanine or tryptophan, this is likely a read error. The DNA is omitted, as the CDR3 cannot be located on it reliably, and the CDR3 follows TCRdb's listing. The chain has TRBV11-2 and TRBJ2-3; no DNA check was done on the table's D call, TRBD1. From its first to its last residue, the CDR3 has 15 amino acids. Looked up from germline, CDR1 is SGHAT and CDR2 is FQNNGV. CDR3 residues: CASSLSSWVSAFFGQ.

This clonotype occurred a few times. This chain uses TRBV19 with TRBJ2-2, with D possibly matching TRBD1 (6 bases). V dropped 3 bases and J dropped 7 bases, with 15 bases sitting between them. The CDR3 extends over 15 amino acids. Germline V lookup: CDR1 LNHDA, CDR2 SQIVND (reference sequence). CDR3 sequence reads: CASSMGTRTGGELFF. The CDR3 coding sequence is TGTGCCAGTAGTATGGGGACACGGACCGGCGGGGAGCTGTTTTTT. The variable domain in full, with the rest retrieved from reference TRBV19 and TRBJ2-2, is DGGITQSPKYLFRKEGQNVTLSCEQNLNHDAMYWYRQDPGQGLRLIYYSQIVNDFQKGDIAEGYSVSREKKESFPLTVTSAQKNPTAFYLCASSMGTRTGGELFFGEGSRLTVL.

This clonotype was counted many times. The chain carries TRBV6-1 and TRBJ1-2; TRBD1 might be the D (5 bases). Trimming took off 7 bases at V and 9 bases at J, with 12 bases between the two ends. Germline-derived CDR1 and CDR2 are MNHNS and SASEGT. CDR3 length equals 11 residues. As DNA, the CDR3 is TGTGCCAGCACAGGGTCTGCTCGCTACACCTTC. Translated: CASTGSARYTF.

This clonotype is deemed medium-sized (0.01 to 0.1%). This chain uses TRBV7-2 with TRBJ1-3, with D hard to call. The V and J ends lost 2 bases and 2 bases respectively, with 10 bases between them. The CDR3 has 15 amino acids. Per germline, CDR1 SGHTA and CDR2 FQGNSA. CDR3 nucleotides: TGTGCCAGCAGCTTACGGCCCCTAGCTGGAAACACCATATATTTT. Its protein is CASSLRPLAGNTIYF.

This clonotype has ten or more counts. The chain recombines TRBV5-1 with TRBJ2-7, with a weak D call TRBD2 (5 bases). The V end lost 1 base, the J end lost 2 bases, and 10 bases lay between the germline ends. CDR3 size: 14 residues. CDR1 is SGHRS and CDR2 is YFSETQ in the germline V gene. The CDR3 nucleotides read TGCGCCAGCAGCTTGTCACCGGGGACCTACGAGCAGTACTTC. It codes for CASSLSPGTYEQYF.

In regard to this clonotype: Compared with germline, one end of the junction differs, possibly owing to a read error. This chain connects TRBV19 to TRBJ2-6; D is tentatively TRBD1 or TRBD2 (5 bases each). Per germline, CDR1 LNHDA and CDR2 SQIVND (reference sequence). The CDR3 contains 16 residues. This CDR3 reads CASSSPTGTYTGELYF. CDR3 in DNA: TGTGCCAGTAGTTCCCCGACCGGGACCTACACCGGGGAGCTGTACTTC. The variable domain in full, completed from reference TRBV19 and TRBJ2-6, reads DGGITQSPKYLFRKEGQNVTLSCEQNLNHDAMYWYRQDPGQGLRLIYYSQIVNDFQKGDIAEGYSVSREKKESFPLTVTSAQKNPTAFYLCASSSPTGTYTGELYFGAGSRLTVL.

By its share, this clonotype is medium-sized (0.01 to 0.1%). The chain recombines TRBV7-8 with TRBJ1-5; TRBD1 is a possible D gene (6 bases). Between the trimmed V and J ends, which lost 3 bases and 6 bases, there was a span of 12 bases. This CDR3 region has 14 residues. The germline V gene has CDR1 SGHVS and CDR2 FQNEAQ. CDR3 in amino acids: CASSLTGLAQPQHF. CDR3 sequence (DNA): TGTGCCAGCAGCTTGACAGGTCTCGCTCAGCCCCAGCATTTT. Supplemented by reference TRBV7-8 and TRBJ1-5, the full variable domain reads GAGVSQSPRYKVAKRGQDVALRCDPISGHVSLFWYQQALGQGPEFLTYFQNEAQLDKSGLPSDRFFAERPEGSVSTLKIQRTQQEDSAVYLCASSLTGLAQPQHFGDGTRLSIL.

By share, this clonotype ranks as medium-sized. The chain joins TRBV7-2 to TRBJ2-1; D may correspond to TRBD1 or TRBD2 (5 bases each). This CDR3 spans 13 amino acids. Trimming shortened V by 4 bases and J by 12 bases, and 16 bases separated the two germline ends. The V gene's germline CDR1 is SGHTA and CDR2 FQGNSA. This chain's CDR3 is CASSWDPSAAQFF. The CDR3 region has the DNA TGTGCCAGCAGCTGGGACCCGAGTGCGGCGCAGTTCTTC.

In the case of this clonotype: Lacking the conserved final phenylalanine or tryptophan, this CDR3 likely reflects a read error. Because the CDR3's place on the DNA is in doubt, the DNA is left out and the CDR3 is given as listed by TCRdb. The chain couples TRBV11-2 to TRBJ2-3; TRBD1, the table's D call, lacks a check against the DNA. The CDR3 contains 19 residues when both ends are counted. Germline V gene lookup returns CDR1 SGHAT and CDR2 FQNNGV. The CDR3: CASSKFRRGLAKNIQYFGP.

This clonotype came up many times. V and J are TRBV11-2 and TRBJ2-5, with D hard to call. With 5 bases removed from V and 11 bases from J, the gap between germline ends came to 18 bases. CDR1 SGHAT and CDR2 FQNNGV come from the germline V gene. The CDR3 covers 13 residues. This CDR3 is CASSPLIPPEQYF. The DNA of the CDR3 is TGTGCCAGCAGCCCGTTAATCCCCCCTGAGCAGTACTTC.

As to this clonotype: The conserved phenylalanine or tryptophan is not found at the CDR3 terminus, so this likely reflects a read error. It is unclear where the CDR3 begins or ends on the DNA, so no DNA is shown, and the CDR3 is as TCRdb lists it. The gene calls are TRBV7-2 and TRBJ2-3; no DNA check was done on the table's D call, TRBD1. The CDR3 numbers 18 amino acids, ends counted. The germline gives CDR1 SGHTA, CDR2 FQGNSA. CDR3 amino acids: CASSSDDRGLRETQYFGP.

By share, this clonotype counts as medium-sized (0.01 to 0.1%). The chain is built from TRBV12-3 or TRBV12-4 and TRBJ1-2, with D perhaps TRBD1 (6 bases). There are 13 residues in the CDR3. Trimming removed 8 bases from V and 2 bases from J, with 12 bases in between. The CDR3 nucleotides are TGTGCCAGCCAGGAAACAGGGAACTATGGCTACACCTTC. This codes for CASQETGNYGYTF.

This clonotype was seen many times. The V gene is TRBV5-1, the J gene TRBJ2-7, with D unresolved. This CDR3 is built from 14 residues. Germline-derived CDR1 and CDR2 are SGHRS and YFSETQ. Trimming took 2 bases from V and 0 from J, leaving 9 bases between them. The CDR3 DNA reads TGCGCCAGCAGCTTCAAACAAAGCTCCTACGAGCAGTACTTC. Protein product: CASSFKQSSYEQYF.

As for this clonotype: The CDR3 does not close with the conserved phenylalanine or tryptophan, likely indicating a read error. The limits of the CDR3 on the DNA are not certain, so only TCRdb's listed CDR3 is given. CDR3 in amino acids: CASSLAVGYGYTFGS. The chain is built from TRBV5-1 and TRBJ2-7. Inclusive of both ends, the CDR3 amounts to 15 amino acids. Germline V lookup: CDR1 SGHRS, CDR2 YFSETQ.

This clonotype rates as medium-sized. The chain carries TRBV12-3 or TRBV12-4 and TRBJ1-1, with D uncertain. The CDR3 is made up of 12 amino acids. Deletions cut 2 bases from V and 8 bases from J, with 9 bases between. Written as DNA, the CDR3 is TGTGCCAGCAGTTTACTAAAGATGGAAGCTTTCTTT. Protein sequence: CASSLLKMEAFF.

This clonotype was seen a few times. V and J are TRBV28 and TRBJ1-5; weak D call: TRBD1 (6 bases). V lost 8 bases and J 3 bases, leaving 17 bases between the germline ends. The CDR3 is 15 residues long. Germline values: CDR1 MDHEN, CDR2 SYDVKM. The CDR3 here is CASGRIQGVNQPQHF. The CDR3, as DNA: TGTGCCAGCGGCAGAATACAGGGCGTCAATCAGCCCCAGCATTTT.

The table lists this clonotype with a few counts. The chain recombines TRBV6-2 or TRBV6-3 with TRBJ1-5, with 9 bases that match TRBD1. This CDR3 is built from 14 residues. J was trimmed by 7 bases and V by 3 bases; bases with no gene match: 4. The germline V gene has CDR1 MNHEY and CDR2 SVGEGT. CDR3 in DNA: TGTGCCAGCAGTTATACGGACAGGGGACAGCCCCAGCATTTT. Translation: CASSYTDRGQPQHF.

Concerning this clonotype itself: The conserved final phenylalanine or tryptophan is absent from the CDR3, which likely points to a read error. Because the CDR3's place on the DNA is in doubt, the DNA is left out and the CDR3 is given as listed by TCRdb. The chain has TRBV27 and TRBJ2-1; the table gives TRBD2 as D, unverified against the DNA. Counting both end residues, the CDR3 totals 9 amino acids. The germline V gene has CDR1 MNHEY and CDR2 SMNVEV (reference sequence). This CDR3 reads CASSLSGLA.

A remark on this clonotype: A read error may explain this, as a much larger clone is one base away. V and J are TRBV5-4 and TRBJ2-3; 9 bases align to TRBD2. Germline CDR1 SGHNT, CDR2 YYREEE (reference sequence). V was pared by 5 bases and J by 14 bases, with 18 bases of the junction left unmatched. This CDR3 contains 15 residues. As DNA, the CDR3 is TGTGCCAGCAGGTCTAGCGGGGCGAACACCGGGGAGCTGTATTTT. As protein: CASRSSGANTGELYF.

A remark on this clonotype: Here the CDR3 omits its conserved ending phenylalanine or tryptophan, so a read error is the likely source. No DNA is shown, since the ends of the CDR3 on it are uncertain; the CDR3 is the one TCRdb lists. This chain joins TRBV7-6 and TRBJ2-3; the table's D call of TRBD1 was not tested on the DNA. 18 amino acids form the CDR3, both terminal residues included. CDR1 SGHVS and CDR2 FNYEAQ come from the germline V gene. The CDR3: CASSKDSKLRKSKQYFGP.

In this sample, this clonotype is medium-sized. This chain uses TRBV7-2 with TRBJ1-1; D uncertain. Trimming left V 3 bases short and J 8 bases short, with 7 bases between. This CDR3 has 11 amino acids. Germline lookup yields CDR1 SGHTA and CDR2 FQGNSA. The CDR3 sequence: CASSFVREAFF. CDR3 coding DNA: TGTGCCAGCAGCTTCGTCCGGGAAGCTTTCTTT.

In its sample, this clonotype was seen many times. The V call is TRBV14, the J call TRBJ1-1, with D tentatively TRBD1 (6 bases). CDR1 is SGHDN and CDR2 is FVKESK in the germline V gene. The V and J ends lost 8 bases and 4 bases respectively, with 11 bases between them. The CDR3 consists of 12 residues. The CDR3 loop is CASGGAGTEAFF. The CDR3 region has the DNA TGTGCCAGCGGGGGGGCCGGCACTGAAGCTTTCTTT. The full variable domain, its missing parts supplied by reference TRBV14 and TRBJ1-1, is EAGVTQFPSHSVIEKGQTVTLRCDPISGHDNLYWYRRVMGKEIKFLLHFVKESKQDESGMPNNRFLAERTGGTYSTLKVQPAELEDSGVYFCASGGAGTEAFFGQGTRLTVV.

This clonotype occurred many times. The chain combines TRBV6-1 with TRBJ1-2; D unclear. CDR1 and CDR2 from the germline V gene are MNHNS and SASEGT. The V end lost 6 bases, the J end lost 1 base, and 15 bases lay between the germline ends. This CDR3 is 15 amino acids long. As DNA, the CDR3 is TGTGCCAGCAGGTCACATGGACGGCTTAACTATGGCTACACCTTC. Protein sequence: CASRSHGRLNYGYTF.